These T cell receptor beta chains were read from a single sample in a study of blood T cell repertoires in COVID-19. Sequenced by immunoSEQ multiplex PCR; TCRdb stores in-frame clones only, minus some. The sample contains around 140,000 clones, roughly 86% of which appear only once. Material for sequencing was PBMCs or T cells enriched from blood (not recorded which). Source of these receptors: a woman aged 45-60 years with acute COVID-19. CDR3s include the opening cysteine and the closing phenylalanine or tryptophan. Each record gives: CDR3 protein, CDR3 DNA, J gene, clone size, D gene, V gene. The D gene is left open where the match is weak. Size values are once, few and many counts, or a class for expanded clones, and some rows have none.

cdr3_aa: CASSPGYAGTQYF
cdr3_nt: TGTGCCAGCAGCCCTGGGTACGCGGGGACCCAGTACTTC
j_call: TRBJ2-5
clone_size: -
d_call: -
v_call: TRBV3-1/TRBV3-2

cdr3_aa: CSVDSGSIDTQYF
cdr3_nt: TGCAGCGTTGACAGCGGGAGTATAGATACGCAGTATTTT
j_call: TRBJ2-3
clone_size: -
d_call: TRBD2
v_call: TRBV29-1

cdr3_aa: CASRLNRGQSYTF
cdr3_nt: TGTGCCAGCAGACTTAACAGGGGACAAAGCTACACCTTC
j_call: TRBJ1-2
clone_size: -
d_call: TRBD1
v_call: TRBV27

cdr3_aa: CASSLEQGYYNEQFF
cdr3_nt: TGTGCCAGCAGCTTGGAACAGGGATACTACAATGAGCAGTTCTTC
j_call: TRBJ2-1
clone_size: -
d_call: -
v_call: TRBV5-4

cdr3_aa: CASSQAGTSTYEQYF
cdr3_nt: TGTGCCAGCAGCCAAGCCGGGACAAGCACATACGAGCAGTACTTC
j_call: TRBJ2-7
clone_size: -
d_call: -
v_call: TRBV4-2

cdr3_aa: CASSFTGTGRGYTF
cdr3_nt: TGTGCCAGCAGCTTCACCGGGACAGGACGCGGCTACACCTTC
j_call: TRBJ1-2
clone_size: -
d_call: TRBD1
v_call: TRBV11-3

cdr3_aa: CASSVDAAVSGNTIYF
cdr3_nt: TGTGCCAGCAGCGTAGACGCGGCAGTCTCTGGAAACACCATATATTTT
j_call: TRBJ1-3
clone_size: -
d_call: -
v_call: TRBV9

cdr3_aa: CAWSTLRTSGKFSRQYF
cdr3_nt: TGTGCCTGGAGTACCCTCCGGACTAGCGGGAAATTTAGCCGGCAGTATTTT
j_call: TRBJ2-3
clone_size: -
d_call: TRBD2
v_call: TRBV30

cdr3_aa: CASGRDRGFGYTF
cdr3_nt: TGTGCCAGCGGCCGGGACAGGGGGTTTGGCTACACCTTC
j_call: TRBJ1-2
clone_size: -
d_call: TRBD1
v_call: TRBV27

cdr3_aa: CASSFGGSASYEQYF
cdr3_nt: TGTGCCAGTTCGTTTGGAGGTAGCGCATCCTACGAGCAGTACTTC
j_call: TRBJ2-7
clone_size: -
d_call: -
v_call: TRBV9

cdr3_aa: CASSSGSSGSWNEQYF
cdr3_nt: TGCGCCAGCAGCTCGGGTTCTAGCGGGAGTTGGAACGAGCAGTACTTC
j_call: TRBJ2-7
clone_size: -
d_call: TRBD2
v_call: TRBV5-1

cdr3_aa: CASWRSGSGETQYF
cdr3_nt: TGTGCCAGCTGGCGTAGCGGGAGCGGAGAGACCCAGTACTTC
j_call: TRBJ2-5
clone_size: -
d_call: TRBD2
v_call: TRBV6-5

cdr3_aa: CSASPNTEAFF
cdr3_nt: TGCAGTGCTAGTCCAAACACTGAAGCTTTCTTT
j_call: TRBJ1-1
clone_size: -
d_call: -
v_call: TRBV20-1

cdr3_aa: CASSRGTSEAYEQYF
cdr3_nt: TGCGCCAGCAGCAGAGGGACTAGCGAAGCCTACGAGCAGTACTTC
j_call: TRBJ2-7
clone_size: few
d_call: TRBD2
v_call: TRBV5-1

cdr3_aa: CAWSPMGDKPFSGGYGYTF
cdr3_nt: TGTGCCTGGAGTCCGATGGGGGACAAGCCTTTCTCTGGGGGCTATGGCTACACCTTC
j_call: TRBJ1-2
clone_size: -
d_call: -
v_call: TRBV30

cdr3_aa: CASSHSPGRSGEKLFF
cdr3_nt: TGTGCCAGTAGTCACAGCCCGGGAAGGTCGGGTGAAAAACTGTTTTTT
j_call: TRBJ1-4
clone_size: -
d_call: -
v_call: TRBV19

cdr3_aa: CASSRDRGAPYSNQPQHF
cdr3_nt: TGTGCCAGCAGCCGGGACAGGGGGGCCCCATATAGCAATCAGCCCCAGCATTTT
j_call: TRBJ1-5
clone_size: -
d_call: TRBD1
v_call: TRBV7-8

cdr3_aa: CASSHRQNTEAFF
cdr3_nt: TGTGCCAGCAGTCACCGACAGAACACTGAAGCTTTCTTT
j_call: TRBJ1-1
clone_size: -
d_call: -
v_call: TRBV27

cdr3_aa: CASTVLRENNEKLFF
cdr3_nt: TGTGCCAGCACCGTGTTGAGGGAGAATAATGAAAAACTGTTTTTT
j_call: TRBJ1-4
clone_size: -
d_call: -
v_call: TRBV5-6

cdr3_aa: CASSFGWGVITEAFF
cdr3_nt: TGTGCCAGCAGCTTTGGATGGGGAGTCATCACTGAAGCTTTCTTT
j_call: TRBJ1-1
clone_size: -
d_call: -
v_call: TRBV7-2

cdr3_aa: CASSYRRVVDNQPQHF
cdr3_nt: TGTGCCAGCAGTTACCGGCGGGTTGTGGACAATCAGCCCCAGCATTTT
j_call: TRBJ1-5
clone_size: -
d_call: -
v_call: TRBV6-5

cdr3_aa: CASTRDPPYEQYF
cdr3_nt: TGTGCCAGCACCCGGGATCCGCCCTACGAGCAGTACTTC
j_call: TRBJ2-7
clone_size: -
d_call: -
v_call: TRBV2

cdr3_aa: CASSPDTSGGNEQFF
cdr3_nt: TGCGCCAGCAGTCCTGACACTAGCGGGGGGAATGAGCAGTTCTTC
j_call: TRBJ2-1
clone_size: -
d_call: TRBD2
v_call: TRBV5-1

cdr3_aa: CASSQGSVNTGELFF
cdr3_nt: TGCGCCAGCAGCCAAGGTTCTGTGAACACCGGGGAGCTGTTTTTT
j_call: TRBJ2-2
clone_size: -
d_call: -
v_call: TRBV4-3

cdr3_aa: CASSQGPGEQETQYF
cdr3_nt: TGTGCCAGCAGCCAAGGGCCAGGTGAGCAAGAGACCCAGTACTTC
j_call: TRBJ2-5
clone_size: -
d_call: -
v_call: TRBV3-1/TRBV3-2

cdr3_aa: CASSPRDKQNIQYF
cdr3_nt: TGTGCCAGCAGCCCCCGGGACAAACAAAACATTCAGTACTTC
j_call: TRBJ2-4
clone_size: -
d_call: -
v_call: TRBV6-2/TRBV6-3

cdr3_aa: CASSQAVAGGVEQYF
cdr3_nt: TGTGCCAGCAGCCAAGCTGTAGCGGGAGGGGTTGAGCAGTACTTC
j_call: TRBJ2-7
clone_size: -
d_call: TRBD2
v_call: TRBV3-1/TRBV3-2

cdr3_aa: CASSTFDRSLDIYEQYF
cdr3_nt: TGTGCCAGCAGCACCTTTGACAGATCCCTTGACATCTACGAGCAGTACTTC
j_call: TRBJ2-7
clone_size: -
d_call: -
v_call: TRBV21-1

cdr3_aa: CASSGAGTGPETQYF
cdr3_nt: TGTGCCAGCAGCGGAGCCGGGACAGGGCCAGAGACCCAGTACTTC
j_call: TRBJ2-5
clone_size: -
d_call: TRBD1
v_call: TRBV7-8

cdr3_aa: CASSPPGTGTGVWEQYF
cdr3_nt: TGTGCCAGCTCACCCCCCGGTACCGGGACAGGAGTGTGGGAGCAGTACTTC
j_call: TRBJ2-7
clone_size: -
d_call: TRBD1
v_call: TRBV18

cdr3_aa: CASRWRSVNYGYTF
cdr3_nt: TGTGCCAGCAGGTGGAGGAGCGTTAACTATGGCTACACCTTC
j_call: TRBJ1-2
clone_size: once
d_call: -
v_call: TRBV5-6

cdr3_aa: CASRRLAGIYNEQFF
cdr3_nt: TGTGCCAGCAGGAGATTAGCGGGAATTTACAATGAGCAGTTCTTC
j_call: TRBJ2-1
clone_size: -
d_call: TRBD2
v_call: TRBV7-8

cdr3_aa: CASSLALVYTGELFF
cdr3_nt: TGTGCCAGCAGCTTGGCACTTGTCTACACCGGGGAGCTGTTTTTT
j_call: TRBJ2-2
clone_size: once
d_call: -
v_call: TRBV5-5

cdr3_aa: CSASQGTGVYGYTF
cdr3_nt: TGCAGTGCTAGTCAGGGGACAGGAGTCTATGGCTACACCTTC
j_call: TRBJ1-2
clone_size: -
d_call: TRBD1
v_call: TRBV20-1

cdr3_aa: CASSQELTERAEAFF
cdr3_nt: TGCGCCAGCAGCCAAGAGCTCACCGAGAGGGCTGAAGCTTTCTTT
j_call: TRBJ1-1
clone_size: many
d_call: -
v_call: TRBV4-3

cdr3_aa: CATSVGRYEQFF
cdr3_nt: TGTGCCACCAGTGTCGGGAGGTATGAGCAGTTCTTC
j_call: TRBJ2-1
clone_size: -
d_call: TRBD2
v_call: TRBV24-1

cdr3_aa: CASSGSVGSLLYF
cdr3_nt: TGCGCCAGCAGTGGATCCGTTGGGAGTCTTCTGTACTTC
j_call: TRBJ2-7
clone_size: -
d_call: -
v_call: TRBV10-1